This entry describes one T cell receptor beta chain. Its binding antigen is unknown. No base quality information exists; no much larger clone differs at one position. This sample is drawn from a study (dated 2017 in TCRdb). For the study in its entirety: Human CD8+ TCR repertoires recognizing immunodominant viral antigens were characterized by means of sequence and structural analyses.

The sample was run on an Illumina HiSeq 2500. TCRdb reanalyzed the raw reads on its own, using fastp at Q25 for trimming and MiXCR for clone calling, and kept in-frame beta chains. CDR3 protein duplicates are merged, each entry listing the most common genes and DNA. In this sample the table shows 750 to 950 distinct CDR3 sequences, approximately 31% of which occur a single time. The ten top clones hold less than 60% of the sample. V was cut back by 4 bases and J by 0 bases, leaving a gap of 5 bases between them. CDR1 and CDR2 (LNHDA, SQIVND) derive from the germline V gene (reference sequence). The CDR3 runs 13 residues from the cysteine to the phenylalanine. Only the CDR3 region is kept as DNA, spanning 39 bases read in frame from base 1. What the study reported, not specific to this receptor: The CD8+ TCR repertoires specific to different immunodominant viral antigens were reported to be highly diverse and distinct from one another.

The clonotype comes from a female donor. Input material: CD8+ T cells (not recorded whether cultured). The chain links TRBV19 with TRBJ2-3; no D gene is confidently identified. The DNA sequence follows: TGTGCCAGTAGTACGACTAGCACAGATACGCAGTATTTT. This translates into CASSTTSTDTQYF.